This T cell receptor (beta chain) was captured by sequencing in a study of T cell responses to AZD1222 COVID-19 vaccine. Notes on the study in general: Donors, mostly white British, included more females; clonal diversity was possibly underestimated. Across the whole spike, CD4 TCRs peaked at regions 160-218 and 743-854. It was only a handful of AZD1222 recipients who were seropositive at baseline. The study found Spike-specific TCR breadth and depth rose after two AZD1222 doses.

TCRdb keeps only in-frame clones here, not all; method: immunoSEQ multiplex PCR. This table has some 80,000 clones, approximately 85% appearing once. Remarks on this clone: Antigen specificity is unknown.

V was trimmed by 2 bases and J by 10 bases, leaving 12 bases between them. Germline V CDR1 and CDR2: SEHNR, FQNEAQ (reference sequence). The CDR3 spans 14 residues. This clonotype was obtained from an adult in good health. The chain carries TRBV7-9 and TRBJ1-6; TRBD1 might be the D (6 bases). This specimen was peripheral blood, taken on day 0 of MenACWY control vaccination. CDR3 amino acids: CASSLQGIRSPLHF. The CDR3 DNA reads TGTGCCAGCAGCTTACAGGGGATCCGCTCACCCCTCCACTTT. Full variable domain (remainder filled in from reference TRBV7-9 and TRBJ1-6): DTGVSQNPRHKITKRGQNVTFRCDPISEHNRLYWYRQTLGQGPEFLTYFQNEAQLEKSRLLSDRFSAERPKGSFSTLEIQRTEQGDSAMYLCASSLQGIRSPLHFGNGTRLTVT.